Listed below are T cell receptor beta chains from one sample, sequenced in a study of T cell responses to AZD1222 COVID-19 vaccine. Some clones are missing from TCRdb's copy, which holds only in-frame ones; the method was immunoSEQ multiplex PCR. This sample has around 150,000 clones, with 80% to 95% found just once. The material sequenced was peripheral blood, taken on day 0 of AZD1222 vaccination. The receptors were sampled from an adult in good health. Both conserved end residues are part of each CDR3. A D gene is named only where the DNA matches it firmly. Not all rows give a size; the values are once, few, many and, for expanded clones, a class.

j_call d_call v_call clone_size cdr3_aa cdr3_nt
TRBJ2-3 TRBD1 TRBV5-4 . CASSPAQGTATDTQYF TGTGCCAGCAGCCCGGCACAGGGGACGGCCACAGATACGCAGTATTTT
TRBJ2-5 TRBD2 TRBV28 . CASSYLAGGPETQYF TGTGCCAGCAGTTACTTAGCGGGAGGGCCGGAGACCCAGTACTTC
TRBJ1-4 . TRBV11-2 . CASSLDRERNEKLFF TGTGCCAGCAGCTTAGACAGGGAAAGAAATGAAAAACTGTTTTTT
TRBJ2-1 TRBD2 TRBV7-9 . CASSFRGLGFEGNEQFF TGTGCCAGCAGCTTTAGGGGACTAGGGTTCGAGGGCAATGAGCAGTTCTTC
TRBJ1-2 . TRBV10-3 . CAISDPLVKGNYGYTF TGTGCCATCAGTGACCCGCTGGTGAAGGGGAACTATGGCTACACCTTC
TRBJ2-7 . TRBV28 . CASSSPRGRNYEQYF TGTGCCAGCAGTTCCCCCAGGGGACGAAACTACGAGCAGTACTTC
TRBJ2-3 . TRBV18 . CASSPGPTGGDTQYF TGTGCCAGCTCACCCGGACCCACGGGCGGAGATACGCAGTATTTT
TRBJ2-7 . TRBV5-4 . CASSLASAGTYEQYF TGTGCCAGCAGCTTGGCCTCCGCGGGTACCTACGAGCAGTACTTC
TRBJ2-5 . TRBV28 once CASSSIPTRKETQYF TGTGCCAGCAGTTCGATCCCAACTAGAAAAGAGACCCAGTACTTC
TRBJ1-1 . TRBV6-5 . CASSYSGTNTEAFF TGTGCCAGCAGTTATTCGGGGACGAACACTGAAGCTTTCTTT
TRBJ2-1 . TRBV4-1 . CASSHPGQANEQFF TGCGCCAGCAGCCACCCCGGACAAGCCAATGAGCAGTTCTTC
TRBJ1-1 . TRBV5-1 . CASSLAGLLMNTEAFF TGCGCCAGCAGCTTGGCCGGTTTGCTCATGAACACTGAAGCTTTCTTT
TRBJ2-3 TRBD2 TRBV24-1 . CATSDGLAGTTDTQYF TGTGCCACCAGTGATGGACTAGCGGGAACCACAGATACGCAGTATTTT
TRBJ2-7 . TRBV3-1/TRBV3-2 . CASSQDRRGYEQYF TGTGCCAGCAGCCAAGATCGGAGGGGGTACGAGCAGTACTTC
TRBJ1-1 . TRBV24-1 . CATSDSRGVNTEAFF TGTGCCACCAGTGATTCTAGGGGGGTGAACACTGAAGCTTTCTTT
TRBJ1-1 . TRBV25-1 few CASAGGGSGMNTEAFF TGTGCCAGCGCCGGCGGGGGAAGTGGGATGAACACTGAAGCTTTCTTT
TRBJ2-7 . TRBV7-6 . CASSLTETPTYEQYF TGTGCCAGCAGCTTGACGGAAACACCAACCTACGAGCAGTACTTC
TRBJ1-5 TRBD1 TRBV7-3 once CASSLTEKTGRYRWSRYDQPQHF TGTGCCAGCAGCTTAACGGAGAAGACAGGGCGATACCGGTGGTCCCGCTACGATCAGCCCCAGCATTTT
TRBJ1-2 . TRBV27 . CASSNRDTGNYGYTF TGTGCCAGCAGTAACCGGGACACCGGAAACTATGGCTACACCTTC
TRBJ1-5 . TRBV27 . CASSFPDNSNQPQHF TGTGCCAGCAGTTTTCCGGACAATAGCAATCAGCCCCAGCATTTT
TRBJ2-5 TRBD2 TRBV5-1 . CASSLSPRTSGGNLQETQYF TGCGCCAGCAGCTTAAGTCCGAGGACTAGCGGGGGAAACTTACAAGAGACCCAGTACTTC
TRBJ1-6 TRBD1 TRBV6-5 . CASNWDRDNSPLHF TGTGCCAGCAATTGGGACAGAGATAATTCACCCCTCCACTTT
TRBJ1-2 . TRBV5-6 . CASSSLEPIYGYTF TGTGCCAGCAGCTCCTTGGAGCCGATCTATGGCTACACCTTC
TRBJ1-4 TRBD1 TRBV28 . CASSWGQGTEKLFF TGTGCCAGCAGTTGGGGACAGGGTACGGAAAAACTGTTTTTT